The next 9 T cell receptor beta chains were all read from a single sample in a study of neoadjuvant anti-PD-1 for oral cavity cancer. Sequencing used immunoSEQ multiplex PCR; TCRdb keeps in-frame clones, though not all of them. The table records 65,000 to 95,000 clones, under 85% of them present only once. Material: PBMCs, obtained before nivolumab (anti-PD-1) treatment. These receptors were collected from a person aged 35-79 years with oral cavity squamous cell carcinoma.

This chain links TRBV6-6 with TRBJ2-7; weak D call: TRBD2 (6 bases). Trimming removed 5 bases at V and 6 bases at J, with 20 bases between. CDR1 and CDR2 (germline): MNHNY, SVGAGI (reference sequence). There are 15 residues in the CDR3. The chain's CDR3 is CASSQEATRGVEQYF. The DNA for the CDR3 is TGTGCCAGCAGTCAAGAGGCAACCCGCGGGGTCGAGCAGTACTTC.

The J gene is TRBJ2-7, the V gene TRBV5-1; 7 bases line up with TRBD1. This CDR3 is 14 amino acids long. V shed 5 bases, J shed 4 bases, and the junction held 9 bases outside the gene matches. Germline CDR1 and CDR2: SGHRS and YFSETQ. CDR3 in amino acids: CASRAGTELYEQYF. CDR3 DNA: TGCGCCAGCAGGGCCGGGACAGAACTTTACGAGCAGTACTTC.

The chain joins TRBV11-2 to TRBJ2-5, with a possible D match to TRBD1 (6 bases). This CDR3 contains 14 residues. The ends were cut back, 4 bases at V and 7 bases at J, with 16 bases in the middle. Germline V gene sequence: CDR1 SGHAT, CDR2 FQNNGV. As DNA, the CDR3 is TGTGCCAGCAGCTCCCCCCGGGGACACCTGACCCAGTACTTC. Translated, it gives CASSSPRGHLTQYF. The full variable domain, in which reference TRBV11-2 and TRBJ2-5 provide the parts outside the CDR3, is EAGVAQSPRYKIIEKRQSVAFWCNPISGHATLYWYQQILGQGPKLLIQFQNNGVVDDSQLPKDRFSAERLKGVDSTLKIQPAKLEDSAVYLCASSSPRGHLTQYFGPGTRLLVL.

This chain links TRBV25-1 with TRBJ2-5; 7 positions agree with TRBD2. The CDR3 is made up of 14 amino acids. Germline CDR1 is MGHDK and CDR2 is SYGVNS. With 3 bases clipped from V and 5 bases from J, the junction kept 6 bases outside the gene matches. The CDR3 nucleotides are TGTGCCAGCAGTGAGCGCGGGAGCTTTGAGACCCAGTACTTC. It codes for CASSERGSFETQYF.

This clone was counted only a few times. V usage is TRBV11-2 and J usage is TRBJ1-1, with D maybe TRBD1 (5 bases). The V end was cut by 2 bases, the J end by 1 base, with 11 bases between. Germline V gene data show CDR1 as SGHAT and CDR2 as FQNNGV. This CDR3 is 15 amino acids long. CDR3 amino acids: CASSLWDGRNTEAFF. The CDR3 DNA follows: TGTGCCAGCAGCTTATGGGACGGAAGGAACACTGAAGCTTTCTTT.

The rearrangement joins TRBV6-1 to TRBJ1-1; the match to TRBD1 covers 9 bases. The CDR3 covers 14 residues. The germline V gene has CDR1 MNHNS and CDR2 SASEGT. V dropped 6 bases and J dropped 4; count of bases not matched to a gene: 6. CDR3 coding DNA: TGTGCCAGCAGAAGGACAGGGGTCGGCACTGAAGCTTTCTTT. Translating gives CASRRTGVGTEAFF.

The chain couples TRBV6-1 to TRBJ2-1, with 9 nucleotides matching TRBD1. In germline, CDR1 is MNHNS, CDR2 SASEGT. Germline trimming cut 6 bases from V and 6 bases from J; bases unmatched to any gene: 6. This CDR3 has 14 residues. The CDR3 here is CASSRDRVGNEQFF. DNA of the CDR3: TGTGCCAGCAGCCGGGACAGGGTAGGCAATGAGCAGTTCTTC.

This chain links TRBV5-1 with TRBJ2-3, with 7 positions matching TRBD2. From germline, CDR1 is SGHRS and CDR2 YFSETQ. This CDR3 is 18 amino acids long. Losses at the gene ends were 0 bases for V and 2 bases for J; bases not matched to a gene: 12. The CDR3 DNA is TGCGCCAGCAGCTTGGGTTACAACGGGGGAGGGCCCACAGATACGCAGTATTTT. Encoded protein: CASSLGYNGGGPTDTQYF. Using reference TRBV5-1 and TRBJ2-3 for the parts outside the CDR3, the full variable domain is KAGVTQTPRYLIKTRGQQVTLSCSPISGHRSVSWYQQTPGQGLQFLFEYFSETQRNKGNFPGRFSGRQFSNSRSEMNVSTLELGDSALYLCASSLGYNGGGPTDTQYFGPGTRLTVL.

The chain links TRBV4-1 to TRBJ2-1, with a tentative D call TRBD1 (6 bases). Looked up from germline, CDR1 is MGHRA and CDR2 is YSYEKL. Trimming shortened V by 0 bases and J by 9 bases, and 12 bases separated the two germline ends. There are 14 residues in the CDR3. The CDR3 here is CASSQDSRGSEQFF. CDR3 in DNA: TGCGCCAGCAGCCAAGACAGCAGGGGATCTGAGCAGTTCTTC.